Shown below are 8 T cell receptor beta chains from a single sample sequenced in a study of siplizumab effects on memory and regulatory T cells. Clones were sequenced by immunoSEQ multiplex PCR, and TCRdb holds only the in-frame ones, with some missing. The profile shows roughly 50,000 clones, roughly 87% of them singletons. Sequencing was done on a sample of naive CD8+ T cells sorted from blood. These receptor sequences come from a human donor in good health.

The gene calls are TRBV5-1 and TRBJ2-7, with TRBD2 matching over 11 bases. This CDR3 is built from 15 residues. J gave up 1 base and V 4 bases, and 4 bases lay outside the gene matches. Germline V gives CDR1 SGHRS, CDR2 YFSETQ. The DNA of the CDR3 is TGCGCCAGCAGCCTGGGACTAGCGGAGTCCTACGAGCAGTACTTC. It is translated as CASSLGLAESYEQYF.

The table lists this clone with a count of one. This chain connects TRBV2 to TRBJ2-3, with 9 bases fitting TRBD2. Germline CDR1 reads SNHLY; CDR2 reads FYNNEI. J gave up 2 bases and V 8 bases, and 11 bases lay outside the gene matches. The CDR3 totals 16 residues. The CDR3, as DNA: TGTGCCAGCCCACGGGGACTAGCAGTTGACACAGATACGCAGTATTTT. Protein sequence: CASPRGLAVDTDTQYF.

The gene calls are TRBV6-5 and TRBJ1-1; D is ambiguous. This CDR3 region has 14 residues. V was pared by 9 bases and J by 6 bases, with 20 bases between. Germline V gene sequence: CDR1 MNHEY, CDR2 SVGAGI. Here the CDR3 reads CASTIRRDGPEAFF. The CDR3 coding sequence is TGTGCCAGTACGATAAGAAGGGATGGGCCTGAAGCTTTCTTT.

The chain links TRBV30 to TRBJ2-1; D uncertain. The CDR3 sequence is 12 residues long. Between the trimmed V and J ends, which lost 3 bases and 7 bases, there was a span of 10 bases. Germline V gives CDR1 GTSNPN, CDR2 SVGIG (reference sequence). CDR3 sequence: CAWRLMGNEQFF. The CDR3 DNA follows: TGTGCCTGGAGATTAATGGGAAATGAGCAGTTCTTC. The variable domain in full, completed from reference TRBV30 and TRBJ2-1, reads SQTIHQWPATLVQPVGSPLSLECTVEGTSNPNLYWYRQAAGRGLQLLFYSVGIGQISSEVPQNLSASRPQDRQFILSSKKLLLSDSGFYLCAWRLMGNEQFFGPGTRLTVL.

This CDR3 is CASSPAPGTYNEQFF. DNA for the CDR3: TGTGCCAGTAGCCCCGCCCCAGGGACCTACAATGAGCAGTTCTTC. The chain uses TRBV19 and TRBJ2-1, with a tentative D call TRBD1 (5 bases). CDR1 and CDR2 (germline): LNHDA, SQIVND (reference sequence). Trimming left V 6 bases short and J 2 bases short, with 14 bases between. This CDR3 region has 15 residues.

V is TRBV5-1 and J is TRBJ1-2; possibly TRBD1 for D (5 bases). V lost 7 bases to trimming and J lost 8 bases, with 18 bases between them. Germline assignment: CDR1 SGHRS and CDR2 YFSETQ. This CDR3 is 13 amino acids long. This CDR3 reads CASVQEGTYGYTF. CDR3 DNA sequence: TGCGCCAGCGTACAAGAGGGGACGTACGGCTACACCTTC.

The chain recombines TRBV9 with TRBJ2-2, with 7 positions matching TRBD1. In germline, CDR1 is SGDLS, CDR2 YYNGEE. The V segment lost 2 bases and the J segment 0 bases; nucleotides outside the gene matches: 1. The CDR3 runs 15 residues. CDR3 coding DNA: TGTGCCAGCAGCGTGGGACAGACGAACACCGGGGAGCTGTTTTTT. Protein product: CASSVGQTNTGELFF.

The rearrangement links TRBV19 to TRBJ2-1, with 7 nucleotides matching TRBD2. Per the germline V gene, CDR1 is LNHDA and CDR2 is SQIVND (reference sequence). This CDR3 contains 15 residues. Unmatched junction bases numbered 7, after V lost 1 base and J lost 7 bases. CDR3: CASSIGTRGGNEQFF. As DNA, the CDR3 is TGTGCCAGTAGTATAGGGACTAGAGGAGGGAATGAGCAGTTCTTC.